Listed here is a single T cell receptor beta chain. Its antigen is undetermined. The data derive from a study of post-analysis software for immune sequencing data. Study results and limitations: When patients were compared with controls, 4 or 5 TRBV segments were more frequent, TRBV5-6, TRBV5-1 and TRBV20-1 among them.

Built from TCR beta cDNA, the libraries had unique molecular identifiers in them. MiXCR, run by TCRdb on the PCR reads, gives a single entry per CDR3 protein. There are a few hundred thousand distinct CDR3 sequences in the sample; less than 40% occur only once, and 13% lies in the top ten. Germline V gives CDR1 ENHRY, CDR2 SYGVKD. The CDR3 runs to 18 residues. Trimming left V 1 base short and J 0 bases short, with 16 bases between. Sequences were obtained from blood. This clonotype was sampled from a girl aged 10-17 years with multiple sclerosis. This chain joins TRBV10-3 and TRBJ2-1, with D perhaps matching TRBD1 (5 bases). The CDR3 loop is CAISELTPGRSSYNEQFF. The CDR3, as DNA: TGTGCCATCAGTGAGTTGACCCCAGGGCGAAGCTCCTACAATGAGCAGTTCTTC.